This T cell receptor beta chain derives from a study of Ad26.COV2.S vaccination and SARS-CoV-2 variants. Sequencing was performed with immunoSEQ multiplex PCR; in TCRdb, only in-frame clones are kept and a portion is missing. Seen here are approximately 240,000 clones, over 75% observed once, and the top ten hold around 11%. Comment on this clone: Its antigen remains unknown.

Study results and caveats: In TCR breadth and depth analyses, total T cell responses may have been underestimated.

As to treatment: about 20 received Ad26.COV2.S at low or high dose, single or two shots; roughly five received placebo; per-sample allocation not given. Sampling was performed 63 days after the first vaccine or placebo injection. The ends were cut back, 5 bases at V and 6 bases at J, with 16 bases in the middle. This CDR3 has 14 residues. The germline CDR1 and CDR2 sequences are MNHEY and SVGEGT. The chain uses TRBV6-2 or TRBV6-3 and TRBJ1-1; unclear D gene. This TCR derives from a person aged 18-65 years who received the Ad26.COV2.S COVID-19 vaccine or a placebo. Sequencing used peripheral blood, obtained in a trial of Ad26.COV2.S vaccine versus placebo. The CDR3 sequence: CASSPKVPVAEAFF. CDR3 coding DNA: TGTGCCAGCAGTCCAAAGGTCCCGGTGGCTGAAGCTTTCTTT.